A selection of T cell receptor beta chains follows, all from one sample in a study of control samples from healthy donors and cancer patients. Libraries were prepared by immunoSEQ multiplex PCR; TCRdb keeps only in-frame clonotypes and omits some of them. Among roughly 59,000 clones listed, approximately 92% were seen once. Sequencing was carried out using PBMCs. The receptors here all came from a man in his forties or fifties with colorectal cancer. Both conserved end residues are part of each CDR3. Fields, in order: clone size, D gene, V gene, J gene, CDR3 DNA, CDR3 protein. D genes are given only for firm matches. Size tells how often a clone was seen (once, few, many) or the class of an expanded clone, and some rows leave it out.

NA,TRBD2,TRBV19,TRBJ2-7,TGTGCCAGCGGCGGGGGGTTAATCGAGCAGTACTTC,CASGGGLIEQYF
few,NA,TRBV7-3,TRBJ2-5,TGTGCCAGCAGCTTAAATTCCTTGGGGACCCAGTACTTC,CASSLNSLGTQYF
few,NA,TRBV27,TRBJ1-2,TGTGCCACCCGCCGAGGGCACTATGGCTACACCTTC,CATRRGHYGYTF
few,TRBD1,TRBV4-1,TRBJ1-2,TGCGCCAGCAGCGCCCCCGGGACAGGGAACTATGGCTACACCTTC,CASSAPGTGNYGYTF
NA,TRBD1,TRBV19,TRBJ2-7,TGTGCCAGTAGTATGGGGACAGTGTCAACCTACGAGCAGTACTTC,CASSMGTVSTYEQYF
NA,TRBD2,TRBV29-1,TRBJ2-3,TGCAGCGTTGAAATTCGGGGAGGGCCAGATACGCAGTATTTT,CSVEIRGGPDTQYF
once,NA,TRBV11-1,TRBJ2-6,TGTGCCAGCAGCAACACAGGGTTGGGGGCCAACGTCCTGACTTTC,CASSNTGLGANVLTF
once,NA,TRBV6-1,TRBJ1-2,TGTGCCAGCAGTGAAGTCGTAGGGGGTATTGGCTATGGCTACACCTTC,CASSEVVGGIGYGYTF
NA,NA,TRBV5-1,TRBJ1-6,TGCGCCAGCAGCTTGGAATCCCGGAGCTCCTATAATTCACCCCTCCACTTT,CASSLESRSSYNSPLHF
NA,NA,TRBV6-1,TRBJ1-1,TGTGCCAGCAGTGGGTCTCGAACGGCCGGGAACACTGAAGCTTTCTTT,CASSGSRTAGNTEAFF
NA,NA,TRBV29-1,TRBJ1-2,TGCAGCGTTGAGACTGATAACTATGGCTACACCTTC,CSVETDNYGYTF
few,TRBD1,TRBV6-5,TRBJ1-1,TGTGCCAGCAGTTGGGACAGGGGGAACACTGAAGCTTTCTTT,CASSWDRGNTEAFF
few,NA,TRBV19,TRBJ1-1,TGTGCCAGTAGTATACGTCAGATCGGACACCAGGGAGAAGCTTTCTTT,CASSIRQIGHQGEAFF
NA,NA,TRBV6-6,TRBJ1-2,TGTGCCAGCAGTCAGGCGACGGGACTTAACTATGGCTACACCTTC,CASSQATGLNYGYTF
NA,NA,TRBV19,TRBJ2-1,TGTGCCAGTAGTATAATTTTGGCATATGAGCAGTTCTTC,CASSIILAYEQFF
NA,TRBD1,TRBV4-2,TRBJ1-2,TGTGCCAGCAGCCAAGGGGACAGGCAGGTCTACACCTTC,CASSQGDRQVYTF
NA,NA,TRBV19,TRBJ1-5,TGTGCCAGTAGTATTACTACGGGGGATCAGCCCCAGCATTTT,CASSITTGDQPQHF
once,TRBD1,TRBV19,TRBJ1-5,TGTGCCAGTAGTGTAACCGGGACAGGGGGCAGTAGCAATCAGCCCCAGCATTTT,CASSVTGTGGSSNQPQHF
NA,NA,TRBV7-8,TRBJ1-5,TGTGCCAGCAGCCCTAGGACAGCATATAGCAATCAGCCCCAGCATTTT,CASSPRTAYSNQPQHF
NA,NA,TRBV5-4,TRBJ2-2,TGTGCCAGCAGCTTGGAAATTCTAGGGGGGACCGGGGAGCTGTTTTTT,CASSLEILGGTGELFF
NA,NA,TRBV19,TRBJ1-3,TGTGCCAGTAGTAGGCCCTCGGCGGTTTTTGGCAACACCATATATTTT,CASSRPSAVFGNTIYF